These 8 T cell receptor beta chains share one sample of origin, sequenced in a study of blood T cells in healthy people across ages. A second PCR of 7 to 11 cycles used a sample-barcoded 5' primer and a J-beta primer mix. From the 5' RACE reads, TCRdb called clonotypes with MiXCR, one entry per CDR3 protein. The table lists over 1,500,000 distinct CDR3 sequences, 49% of them singletons. The sample comprised blood. The receptors were sampled from a woman aged 40 to 50 in good health.

The chain links TRBV2 to TRBJ2-5, with D perhaps TRBD1 or TRBD2 (5 bases each). Trimming took 1 base from V and 11 from J, leaving 17 bases between them. Germline CDR1 and CDR2: SNHLY and FYNNEI. The CDR3 has 14 residues. Here the CDR3 reads CASSEGSRAGEQYF. DNA of the CDR3: TGTGCCAGCAGTGAAGGGAGCAGGGCGGGTGAGCAGTACTTC.

In the case of this clonotype: A much larger clone lies a single base off, so this may be a read error. The chain carries TRBV7-2 and TRBJ2-7; possible D gene TRBD2, 5 bases. Germline V gives CDR1 SGHTA, CDR2 FQGNSA. The V end was cut by 1 base, the J end by 7 bases, with 14 bases between. CDR3 length: 14 residues. CDR3 nucleotide sequence: TGTGCCAGCAGCTTAGAGTCCGGGATCAATGAGCAGTACTTC. Amino acids: CASSLESGINEQYF.

V and J are TRBV5-1 and TRBJ2-3; 10 nucleotides line up with TRBD1. CDR1 and CDR2 from the germline V gene are SGHRS and YFSETQ. J was trimmed by 2 bases and V by 4 bases; bases with no gene match: 10. This CDR3 contains 17 residues. The CDR3 is CASSPGQGVGATDTQYF. The DNA of the CDR3 is TGCGCCAGCAGCCCCGGACAGGGGGTCGGGGCCACAGATACGCAGTATTTT.

The chain has TRBV6-1 and TRBJ2-1, with D possibly matching TRBD1 (5 bases). This CDR3 contains 12 residues. Trimming removed 2 bases at V and 10 bases at J, with 9 bases between. Per germline, CDR1 MNHNS and CDR2 SASEGT. The CDR3 is CASSERGSEQFF. In nucleotides, the CDR3 is TGTGCCAGCAGTGAAAGGGGATCCGAGCAGTTCTTC.

This clonotype showed up just once. The rearrangement joins TRBV15 to TRBJ1-1; D remains ambiguous. Germline values: CDR1 LNHNV, CDR2 YYDKDF (reference sequence). This CDR3 spans 13 amino acids. Trimming took off 1 base at V and 4 bases at J, with 7 bases between the two ends. CDR3 amino acids: CATSRGDSTEAFF. Written as DNA, the CDR3 is TGTGCCACCAGCAGAGGGGATTCCACTGAAGCTTTCTTT.

This clonotype was detected a few times. V and J are TRBV7-2 and TRBJ2-3; D is ambiguous. CDR1 is SGHTA, CDR2 FQGNSA, per germline. Trimming took 1 base from V and 0 from J, leaving 14 bases between them. This CDR3 has 17 amino acids. The CDR3 DNA sequence: TGTGCCAGCAGCTTAGAGCCCTACACGGCTAGCACAGATACGCAGTATTTT. Translating gives CASSLEPYTASTDTQYF.

V gene TRBV12-3 or TRBV12-4 combines with J gene TRBJ1-2; D is unresolved. CDR3 length: 16 residues. V shed 3 bases and J shed 2 bases, with 16 bases lying between them. In DNA form, the CDR3 reads TGTGCCAGCAGTTTGGGTATGGGCAGTTCGAACTATGGCTACACCTTC. Translation: CASSLGMGSSNYGYTF.

A note on this clonotype: Germline is not matched at one junction end, which may reflect a read error. This chain uses TRBV12-3 or TRBV12-4 with TRBJ2-7; either TRBD1 or TRBD2 may supply D (5 bases each). This CDR3 spans 14 amino acids. In DNA, the CDR3 is TGTGCCAGCAGAACGGGACGATCCTCCCACGAGCAGTACTTC. Amino acids: CASRTGRSSHEQYF.